The 5 T cell receptor beta chains listed next were all sequenced from one sample in a study of Tregs in tolerant kidney transplant recipients. Assay: immunoSEQ multiplex PCR; the TCRdb copy retains only in-frame clones and omits some. The table shows roughly 120,000 clones, with roughly 92% occurring only once. Sequencing was carried out using CD4+ T cells from blood. These TCRs come from a human donor in good health.

The CDR3 DNA reads as TGTGCCAGCAGCCCCGGGGGGGATAACTATGGCTACACCTTC. The encoded protein is CASSPGGDNYGYTF. This chain connects TRBV4-2 to TRBJ1-2; D is possibly TRBD1 (5 bases). The V end lost 4 bases, the J end lost 1 base, and 10 bases lay between the germline ends. Per the germline V gene, CDR1 is LGHNA and CDR2 is YNFKEQ. CDR3 length: 14 amino acids.

The rearrangement joins TRBV6-1 to TRBJ2-7; tentatively, D is TRBD2 (6 bases). CDR1 is MNHNS and CDR2 is SASEGT in the germline V gene. Trimming took off 3 bases at V and 2 bases at J, with 14 bases between the two ends. The CDR3 spans 15 residues. The CDR3 reads CASSDISSATYEQYF. The CDR3 nucleotides are TGTGCCAGCAGTGATATCTCTAGCGCGACCTACGAGCAGTACTTC.

The table lists this clone with a count of one. A read error may produce the germline difference seen at one junction end. This sample also contains other DNA sequences that code for the same CDR3. V and J are TRBV7-2 and TRBJ1-1; D possibly corresponds to TRBD1 (6 bases). CDR1 SGHTA and CDR2 FQGNSA come from the germline V gene. The CDR3 runs 14 residues. CDR3 coding DNA: TGCGCCAGCAGCTTAGCAGGGGTCAACACTGAAGCTTTCTTT. This codes for CASSLAGVNTEAFF.

This clone was seen once. The chain is built from TRBV30 and TRBJ2-3, with 7 bases aligning to TRBD1. Per the germline V gene, CDR1 is GTSNPN and CDR2 is SVGIG (reference sequence). The junction had 17 bases not matched to a gene; V was cut back by 4 bases and J by 4 bases. This CDR3 is built from 17 residues. The CDR3 protein is CAWKKRGRESVPDTQYF. The CDR3 DNA follows: TGTGCCTGGAAGAAGAGGGGGCGCGAGTCCGTCCCAGATACGCAGTATTTT.

V and J are TRBV7-9 and TRBJ2-5; D perhaps matches TRBD1 (6 bases). Per the germline V gene, CDR1 is SEHNR and CDR2 is FQNEAQ (reference sequence). The CDR3 runs 15 residues. Trimming cost V 2 bases and J 1 base, with 11 bases left between them. CDR3: CASSLMAGAQETQYF. In nucleotides, the CDR3 is TGTGCCAGCAGCTTAATGGCAGGGGCCCAAGAGACCCAGTACTTC.